This T cell receptor beta chain was sequenced during a study of persistence of HIV-infected CD4 T cells (dated by TCRdb to between 2020 and 2021). In terms of the full investigation: The median time participants had been on suppressive ART was approximately eight years. Anti-CD3/anti-CD28 stimulation activated a higher proportion of cells, with a lower memory fraction, than antigen stimulation. The study isolated CMV- and HIV-1 Gag-responding CD4+ T cells from ART-treated individuals to examine antigen-driven clonal expansion of HIV-1-infected cells. Cross-participant TCR cluster analysis included about eight participants for CMV and more than five participants for Gag. Peripheral blood samples of up to about 200 mL were collected at multiple time points, except for a couple of participants, who underwent leukapheresis at a single time point. Proviral sequencing was used to assess clonality among infected cells, whereas TCRbeta sequencing gauged the clonality of all cells within each sorted population.

Taken with the paper, the label for treatment or condition translates to: suppressive antiretroviral therapy. Cells were stimulated with anti-CD3/anti-CD28 magnetic beads as a nonspecific positive control representing the CD4+ T cell repertoire. CD4+ T cells that responded were sorted based on upregulation of both CD40 ligand and CD69. HIV-1-infected adults in whom suppressive ART had been started during chronic infection were enrolled as participants. For at least 4 years, the participants' plasma HIV-1 RNA had been undetectable, below 50 copies/mL. To be included, a participant needed positive CMV serology and a CD4+ T cell count above 400 cells/uL. Before stimulation, PBMCs were isolated using density centrifugation and then depleted of CD8+ T cells. For 15 to 20 hours, CD8-depleted PBMCs were stimulated with anti-CD28/CD49d costimulation, a CD40-blocking antibody, and enfuvirtide, which was added to prevent new infections. Cell sorting was done on a Beckman Coulter MoFlo Legacy or XDP sorter, and dead cells were excluded with propidium iodide. The QIAamp DNA Mini Kit was used for genomic DNA extraction from samples above one million cells, and the Quick-DNA Microprep Kit was used otherwise.

There are 15 amino acids in the CDR3, from cysteine to phenylalanine inclusive. Only the CDR3 part of the read is kept: 45 bases, read in frame from the first base. The CDR1 and CDR2 encoded by the germline V gene are SGHDN and FVKESK. Trimming costs V 1 base and J 0 bases, and their ends lie 10 bases apart. With regard to this clone: Its antigen remains unidentified. Per-base qualities were not stored, and no clone one base away is much larger.

The immunoSEQ hsTCRB assay version 4, run in survey mode, was used to sequence TCRbeta repertoires from genomic DNA. Genomic DNA was diluted to around 10 ng/uL, using up to roughly 1 ug per sample for TCRbeta sequencing. The source study handled its data this way. TCRbeta data were analyzed in ImmunoSeq Analyzer 3.0, with diversity computed on productive nucleotide rearrangements. Using the Immunarch R package, the improved Chao index served to estimate lower-bound TCR diversity and the Gini coefficient served to estimate clonality. Different nucleotide rearrangements encoding the same CDR3beta amino acid sequence were counted as distinct clonotypes. Differential abundance analysis found TCRbeta sequences that were significantly enriched in antigen-responding cells compared with anti-CD3/anti-CD28-activated cells. GLIPH2 grouped TCRs by predicted peptide-MHC specificity, both within each participant and across combined participant data sets. Entries here come from immuneACCESS through TCRdb and include only in-frame sequences with V and J called. Some clones fail to appear in such tables; in the studies checked, an unresolved V gene covers under half of the shortfall, and the cause of the remainder is unknown. That table gives V, J and clone size, and the DNA gave D and trimming. The sample table shows around 40,000 clones, and roughly nine tenths are seen once. The ten largest clonotypes hold approximately 1% of the sample.

Overall results and qualifications from the work: Enrichment of degenerate expanded CDR3beta sequences was found in antigen-responding cells, suggesting convergent selection of CD4+ responses to CMV and Gag. Bulk TCR analyses could not be restricted to the rare CMV-responding cells that actually carried HIV-1 proviruses. Significantly lower TCRbeta richness was observed in CMV- and Gag-responding cells than in anti-CD3/anti-CD28-responding cells, and higher oligoclonality was observed in CMV-responding cells than in CD3/CD28-stimulated and Gag-responding cells. TCR oligoclonality correlated with proviral oligoclonality within the same sorted populations. Few individuals were included in the study, and only a limited range of antigens was tested.

The V and J segments used are TRBV14 and TRBJ2-7, with the D gene not confidently named. The receptor was isolated from an adult man with HIV who was CMV-seropositive. The sample in question was CD4+ T cells sorted from PBMCs after roughly 18-hour stimulation, obtained from a patient who received antiretroviral therapy. The sample's cell subset or site label is to be understood as: CD40L+CD69+ CD4 T cells responding to anti-CD3/anti-CD28 beads, representing the overall repertoire. The DNA sequence reads TGTGCCAGCAGCCAAGGCCTCTTGAGCTCCTACGAGCAGTACTTC. Its coded protein is CASSQGLLSSYEQYF.